This TCR beta chain was obtained from a study of cytomegalovirus exposure and HLA in healthy donors. Overall study results and limits: In vitro assays verified that a few CMV-associated chains recognized CMV antigens specifically. Serostatus for CMV was the only available immune exposure information.

V shed 5 bases and J 5 bases; nucleotides not matched to a gene: 6. The CDR3 sequence is 14 residues long. The V gene's germline CDR1 is SEHNR and CDR2 FQNEAQ (reference sequence). It was with 60 Vbeta and 13 Jbeta primers that the PCR ran. Generated by immunoSEQ multiplex PCR, the TCRdb table keeps only in-frame clones and is missing some. The sample includes around 98,000 clones, roughly 70% of them seen just once. About this clone: Its antigen is unknown.

The specimen was PBMCs. The sequence was collected from a man aged 45-60 years in good health and CMV-seronegative. The chain combines TRBV7-9 with TRBJ1-1; 9 bases line up with TRBD1. The CDR3 DNA reads as TGTGCCAGCAGCAGACAGGGGGAAGAGACTGAAGCTTTCTTT. Translated, it gives CASSRQGEETEAFF.